These T cell receptor beta chains were read from a single sample in a study of CD8+ T cells in alopecia areata. Some clones are missing from TCRdb's copy, which holds only in-frame ones; the method was immunoSEQ multiplex PCR. The sample contains hundreds of thousands of clones, 67% of which appear only once. Sequencing was performed on CD4+ T cells sorted from blood, taken at week 0. These receptors all stem from a human donor with alopecia areata. The CDR3 runs from the conserved cysteine through the conserved F or W. Fields, in order: J gene, clone size, V gene, CDR3 protein. Clone size appears in some rows only: once, few, many, or a class for an expanded clone.

j_gene: TRBJ2-1
abundance: few
v_gene: TRBV18
CDR3aa: CASSPQQGARYPNEQFF

j_gene: TRBJ2-3
abundance: NA
v_gene: TRBV5-1
CDR3aa: CASSLDATDTQYF

j_gene: TRBJ2-6
abundance: NA
v_gene: TRBV4-2
CDR3aa: CATARAGANVLTF

j_gene: TRBJ1-6
abundance: many
v_gene: TRBV6-5
CDR3aa: CASRPDGANSPLHF

j_gene: TRBJ2-4
abundance: NA
v_gene: TRBV12-5
CDR3aa: CASGLVLGQGAKNIQYF

j_gene: TRBJ2-2
abundance: few
v_gene: TRBV4-2
CDR3aa: CASSQGLAGATGELFF

j_gene: TRBJ1-5
abundance: NA
v_gene: TRBV29-1
CDR3aa: CSVETGSNQPQHF

j_gene: TRBJ2-1
abundance: NA
v_gene: TRBV4-3
CDR3aa: CASSRGQSEQFF

j_gene: TRBJ1-2
abundance: few
v_gene: TRBV6-1
CDR3aa: CASSAGTGVGYTF

j_gene: TRBJ2-5
abundance: NA
v_gene: TRBV7-9
CDR3aa: CASSLSAYQETQYF

j_gene: TRBJ2-5
abundance: few
v_gene: TRBV15
CDR3aa: CATSFLTGGDQETQYF

j_gene: TRBJ1-2
abundance: NA
v_gene: TRBV25-1
CDR3aa: CASRRSDPYYGYTF

j_gene: TRBJ1-1
abundance: NA
v_gene: TRBV7-3
CDR3aa: CASSLSWSAAAFF

j_gene: TRBJ2-7
abundance: few
v_gene: TRBV30
CDR3aa: CAWSVQGLGYEQYF

j_gene: TRBJ1-1
abundance: NA
v_gene: TRBV19
CDR3aa: CASSTDRGGNTEAFF

j_gene: TRBJ2-7
abundance: NA
v_gene: TRBV11-2
CDR3aa: CASSFGGSYEQYF